This TCR beta chain was captured by sequencing in a study of blood T cells in healthy people across ages. The germline V and J ends were trimmed by 6 bases and 7 bases, with 18 bases remaining between them. The CDR3 is made up of 14 amino acids. Then a second PCR, running about 7 to 11 cycles, was carried out with a sample-barcoded 5' primer and a J-beta primer mix. TCRdb independently ran MiXCR on the 5' RACE reads; one entry per CDR3 protein. This table holds approximately 800,000 distinct CDR3 sequences, around a quarter found once. About 10 milliliters of peripheral blood were drawn from each donor into EDTA-treated tubes. Isolation per sample recovered at least 6.5 million PBMCs. These data also featured in a second study, about T cells of mothers and their children. Per that study: Mothers gave over 9.5 million TCR beta CDR3 reads each, and children some 3 million each.

The sequencing input was blood. This TCR came from a boy between 10 and 17 years old in good health. This chain connects TRBV12-3 or TRBV12-4 to TRBJ1-2, with D hard to call. The CDR3 loop reads CASSRAEDGLGYTF. The DNA for the CDR3 is TGTGCCAGCAGCCGTGCTGAGGACGGTCTTGGCTACACCTTC.